A single sample gave rise to the 8 T cell receptor beta chains below, sequenced in a study of cytomegalovirus exposure and HLA in healthy donors. It was with 60 Vbeta and 13 Jbeta primers that the PCR ran. Profiled with immunoSEQ multiplex PCR; TCRdb holds only in-frame clones, not every one. This table holds 80,000 to 95,000 clones, around 79% found once. Sequencing was done on a sample of PBMCs. The origin of the receptors is a woman in her thirties or forties in good health and CMV-seropositive.

The chain is built from TRBV2 and TRBJ2-1; 13 bases line up with TRBD2. Losses at the gene ends were 8 bases for V and 10 bases for J; bases not matched to a gene: 11. The CDR3 is 15 residues long. Germline V lookup: CDR1 SNHLY, CDR2 FYNNEI. The CDR3 here is CASLLRGLAGLEQFF. CDR3 bases: TGTGCCAGCCTCCTGAGGGGACTAGCGGGATTAGAGCAGTTCTTC.

The V gene is TRBV5-1, the J gene TRBJ1-2; the D gene is possibly TRBD1 (6 bases). The germline CDR1 and CDR2 sequences are SGHRS and YFSETQ. The CDR3 loop spans 12 amino acids. Deletions cut 4 bases from V and 4 bases from J, with 8 bases between. CDR3 region: CASSPDSYGYTF. As DNA, the CDR3 is TGCGCCAGCAGCCCGGACAGCTATGGCTACACCTTC.

The gene calls are TRBV11-2 and TRBJ2-3; D ambiguous. Germline lookup yields CDR1 SGHAT and CDR2 FQNNGV. CDR3 length equals 17 residues. V shed 0 bases and J shed 4 bases, with 17 bases lying between them. DNA for the CDR3: TGTGCCAGCAGCTTAGAGAACAGCCCCTTCACCGCAGATACGCAGTATTTT. This codes for CASSLENSPFTADTQYF.

The rearrangement uses TRBV5-1 and TRBJ2-2; 10 nucleotides align to TRBD1. The CDR3 contains 15 residues. Germline V gene data show CDR1 as SGHRS and CDR2 as YFSETQ. V was clipped by 4 bases and J by 6 bases; unmatched bases: 6. This CDR3 is CASSARQGAPGELFF. The CDR3 nucleotides are TGCGCCAGCAGCGCCCGACAGGGGGCCCCCGGGGAGCTGTTTTTT. Using reference TRBV5-1 and TRBJ2-2 for the parts outside the CDR3, the full variable domain is KAGVTQTPRYLIKTRGQQVTLSCSPISGHRSVSWYQQTPGQGLQFLFEYFSETQRNKGNFPGRFSGRQFSNSRSEMNVSTLELGDSALYLCASSARQGAPGELFFGEGSRLTVL.

The chain joins TRBV13 to TRBJ1-6; possibly TRBD1 for D (6 bases). CDR3 length: 15 residues. From germline, CDR1 is PRHDT and CDR2 FYEKMQ (reference sequence). With 4 bases removed from V and 6 bases from J, the gap between germline ends came to 13 bases. CDR3 DNA: TGTGCCAGCAGCTCGCGGACAGCCGCTAATTCACCCCTCCACTTT. As protein: CASSSRTAANSPLHF.

This clone has just a few counts. This chain uses TRBV6-5 with TRBJ1-2; the D is unclear. V was shortened by 6 bases and J by 7 bases, with 15 bases between the two germline ends. CDR3 size: 13 residues. The germline V gene has CDR1 MNHEY and CDR2 SVGAGI. This CDR3 reads CASRRTNLGGYTF. CDR3 nucleotide sequence: TGTGCCAGCAGACGTACTAACCTTGGTGGCTACACCTTC.

CDR3 residues: CASSYSGFDQPQHF. CDR3 nucleotides: TGTGCCAGCAGTTACTCGGGCTTCGATCAGCCCCAGCATTTT. The rearrangement links TRBV6-5 to TRBJ1-5; the D is unclear. The CDR3 is 14 amino acids. Germline V gene sequence: CDR1 MNHEY, CDR2 SVGAGI. The V gene lost 0 bases and the J gene lost 5 bases, with 8 bases spanning the gap.

This clone was recorded only once. The chain combines TRBV5-1 with TRBJ2-1, with TRBD2 matching over 13 bases. The CDR3 contains 18 residues. CDR1 and CDR2 from the germline V gene are SGHRS and YFSETQ. V lost 4 bases to trimming and J lost 6 bases; unmatched junction nucleotides: 13. For the CDR3, the DNA is TGCGCCAGCAGCCTAGGACTAGCGGGAGTGGCACGTATCAATGAGCAGTTCTTC. Its translation is CASSLGLAGVARINEQFF.